The next 2 T cell receptor beta chains were all read from a single sample in a study of T cell changes during pregnancy in multiple sclerosis. Data came from immunoSEQ multiplex PCR; TCRdb stores just in-frame clones and leaves some out. The sample contains roughly 86,000 clones, about 92% of which appear only once. The material was peripheral blood, obtained in the first trimester of pregnancy. The origin of the receptors is a female donor with multiple sclerosis, enrolled in a pregnancy study.

V gene TRBV7-9 combines with J gene TRBJ2-5; D perhaps matches TRBD2 (6 bases). Germline CDR1 SEHNR, CDR2 FQNEAQ (reference sequence). V shed 4 bases and J shed 4 bases, with 10 bases lying between them. The CDR3 covers 13 residues. CDR3 residues: CASSSRLGETQYF. The CDR3 coding sequence is TGTGCCAGCAGCTCAAGACTAGGAGAGACCCAGTACTTC.

V and J are TRBV7-9 and TRBJ1-1, with D maybe TRBD1 (5 bases). In germline, CDR1 is SEHNR, CDR2 FQNEAQ (reference sequence). The CDR3 consists of 13 residues. Trimming shortened V by 5 bases and J by 5 bases, and 12 bases separated the two germline ends. The CDR3, as DNA: TGTGCCAGCAGCGCCCTGGCAGGGACTGAAGCTTTCTTT. Translated, it gives CASSALAGTEAFF.